This paragraph covers one TCR beta chain sequence. Ten or more counts support this clonotype. No quality values exist for individual bases; no much larger clone is one base distant. The CDR1 and CDR2 encoded by the germline V gene (reference sequence) are DFQATT and SNEGSKA. The CDR3 has 13 amino acids, counting the end cysteine and phenylalanine. Left in the record is the CDR3 DNA by itself, 39 bases read in frame from the first base. Trimming at the junction amounts to 5 bases on V and 5 bases on J, and the germline ends lie 15 bases apart. Interpreted using the paper, the treatment or condition label stands for: live attenuated yellow fever vaccine strain. PBMCs were isolated from peripheral blood using a standard Ficoll-Paque protocol. The RNeasy Micro Kit was used to extract RNA from sorted memory subsets. Synthesis of TCR cDNA relied on 5'RACE template switching, a step that introduced a universal primer site along with unique molecular identifiers. Priming for cDNA synthesis came from both the TCR alpha and TCR beta constant segments. Libraries were amplified in two PCR steps, with sample barcodes and sequencing adapters added in the second step. Sequencing of the libraries was done on either Illumina HiSeq 2500 (2x100 bp) or NovaSeq (2x150 bp). From the authors' description of their analysis: MIGEC handled demultiplexing of reads and collapsing into UMI consensus sequences, while MiXCR performed V(D)J alignment. Clonotypes responding to the vaccine were identified with edgeR on replicate PBMC samples, with the criteria of FDR below 0.01 and a log2 fold change above 5 up to day 15. Bulk clonotypes were assigned CD4 or CD8 identity according to which sequenced CD4 or CD8 repertoire held them at higher abundance. Clonotype frequencies in memory subsets were weighted by FACS-sorted cell numbers to estimate each clone's distribution across memory phenotypes. TCRdb handled the public reads itself, with Q25 trimming in fastp and clone calling in MiXCR, and kept productive beta chains. Here each entry gathers all rows of one CDR3 protein and keeps the most common genes and DNA. The V and J calls shown here were made by TCRdb, not taken from the authors' results. The sample data list roughly 30,000 distinct CDR3 sequences, and about 10% of these were observed just once. 10% to 15% of the sample is in the top ten clones.

The sample is drawn from a study of T cells after yellow fever vaccination (dated by TCRdb to between 2018 and 2020). Some background on the complete study: Memory subsets (EM, EMRA, CM and Tscm) were sorted on a BD FACS Aria III using CD3, CD45RA, CCR7 and CD95 staining. Bulk PBMC replicates and cell subsets were isolated from blood drawn at multiple timepoints before and after both primary and secondary immunization. Sorting of memory subsets took place on days 0, 15 and 45 and at 18 months after primary vaccination, as well as on days 0, 15 and 45 after the 30-year booster. The SMART-Seq v4 Ultra Low Input RNA kit was used to prepare libraries from fractions with low cell numbers. Two healthy male donors, one aged 18 to 29 and one aged 30 to 40 years, made up the cohort. To track T-cell clones before and after primary and booster YFV17D yellow fever vaccination, bulk TCR alpha and beta repertoires were sequenced longitudinally. Study-level results and caveats: In the sorted memory subsets on day 0, nearly all of the vaccine-responding clonotypes fell below detection. Compared with the primary T-cell response, the secondary T-cell response was faster but weaker, reaching its peak on day 5 rather than on day 15. Most clones expanded after primary vaccination (about 95% of CD4 and 88% of CD8) were re-detected after the booster, suggesting that broad memory maintenance occurred. A small fraction of clonotypes appeared in both the CD4 and CD8 compartments, likely as a result of convergent recombination. Because abundant contaminating clonotypes from the bulk population could be contained in FACS-sorted repertoires, computational filtering was required. The study included only two donors, which limits how far the findings can be generalized.

Recombination linked TRBV20-1 to TRBJ2-5; TRBD1 is possibly the D segment (6 matching bases). This specimen consisted of PBMCs, either bulk or a sorted T-cell subset (CD4+, CD8+, memory, or dextramer-sorted; not recorded which), obtained roughly 15 days after the first yellow fever vaccination. The clonotype originates from a man aged 18 to 29 who received the YFV17D yellow fever vaccine. The DNA sequence follows: TGCAGTGCTTCTCCCCAGGGGCTGGAGACCCAGTACTTC. Translation gives CSASPQGLETQYF.